This TCR beta chain was identified in a study of regulatory T cells in long-lasting Graves disease (TCRdb year 2021). Some background on the complete study: In the newly diagnosed Graves' disease group, patients had been taking antithyroid drugs for less than 3 months. Patients with persistent Graves' disease were compared with patients with newly diagnosed Graves' disease using TCR sequencing and RNA sequencing of peripheral blood. The study was conducted in China and was registered as a clinical trial. TCR sequencing covered some 13 persistent and some 20 newly diagnosed Graves' disease patients, some 35 samples in total. Broader findings and caveats from the paper: The authors acknowledged the small sample size as a limitation that may reduce accuracy. Patients with persistent disease shared more public clonotypes (approximately 2,500) than newly diagnosed patients did (966). Persistent Graves' disease patients showed lower TCR Shannon entropy and fewer highly expanded clones than newly diagnosed patients, suggesting clonal expansion. Only the TCR beta chain was sequenced and analyzed. Preferential use of TRBV28, TRBJ1-2 and TRBJ2-5 was observed in persistent disease, whereas TRBV20-1 and TRBJ2-1 were favored in newly diagnosed disease. The study examined only peripheral blood because the primary lesion, thyroid tissue, could not be accessed.

V loses 1 base at its end and J loses 3 bases; junction bases beyond the gene matches: 12. The CDR3 contains 18 residues, cysteine and phenylalanine counted. The entry retains the CDR3 DNA only, 54 bases that are in frame from base 1. The germline V gene supplies CDR1 SGHTA and CDR2 FQGNSA. This clonotype occurred a few times. Its antigen specificity is not known. No per-base quality is available; no much larger clone lies one base away. The time point label corresponds to: newly diagnosed GD, antithyroid drugs for less than 3 months. For both TCR sequencing and RNA sequencing, RNA was extracted from PBMCs using TRIzol. The diagnosis of Graves' disease followed American Thyroid Association guidelines. Patients were recruited from an endocrinology department in Xi'an, China. From each patient, nine milliliters of peripheral blood was collected into an EDTA anticoagulant tube. PBMCs were isolated by Ficoll Paque Plus density gradient separation without further T cell sorting. An Agilent 2100 Bioanalyzer and agarose gel were used to check RNA quality, while a NanoDrop 2000 measured RNA concentration.

To prepare the library, multiplex PCR was applied. Reads for this sample came from an Illumina HiSeq 4000. To build TCR beta libraries, CDR3 regions were amplified by Arm-PCR using iRepertoire HTBI primers. Gel purification was performed on PCR products prior to sequencing. Regarding the original processing steps: Gene usage analysis of CDR3 amino acid clonotypes used the 60 to 80 TRBV and about 15 TRBJ segments found across samples. COPE and FqMerger were used to merge filtered high-quality paired reads into contigs. BLAST was used to align contigs to IMGT TRBV, TRBD and TRBJ reference genes, and CDR3 was defined according to IMGT. Highly expanded clones were defined as clonotypes with a frequency above 0.1%. Shannon entropy served as the measure of repertoire diversity, while the Gini coefficient captured V-J evenness. A clonotype found in more than one individual was treated as public. Clones were called with MiXCR by TCRdb after fastp trimmed the public reads at Q25, and only in-frame beta chains were retained. All rows with the same CDR3 protein become a single entry with the most common DNA and genes. The authors' filters were not applied to this entry. The sample includes 400,000 to 500,000 distinct CDR3 sequences, with 11% to 15% observed a single time. The ten largest clones capture more than 15% of the sample.

The same data also contributed to another study, on T cells in Graves' hyperthyroidism and ophthalmopathy. Drawing on the second study: Stable Graves' hyperthyroidism was defined as the absence of progression to ophthalmopathy over 18 months of follow-up. Hyperthyroidism patients were newly diagnosed, had a disease duration of under 2 months, and were aged 18 to 65 years. Any patient with an uncontrolled infection, another autoimmune disease, pregnancy or lactation was excluded. Diagnoses were established on the basis of clinical symptoms, serum thyroxine and TRAb, thyroid ultrasound, and orbital computed tomography. The first round of RT-PCR for the TCR CDR3 was performed with the HTBI primer set and the Qiagen OneStep RT-PCR kit. Most expanded thyroid clonotypes (frequency above 0.001) were also detected in blood, suggesting blood repertoires may reflect thyroid immune responses. Ophthalmopathy was separated from stable hyperthyroidism by a 13 V-J signature model, with approximately 86% sensitivity and about 81% specificity obtained in cross-validation and 80%/75% obtained in testing. During validation, the model predicted progression to ophthalmopathy a median of approximately 6.5 months ahead of onset, with approximately 70% sensitivity and about 72% specificity. A discovery cohort of about 95 patients, roughly 43 with Graves' ophthalmopathy and under 60 with stable Graves' hyperthyroidism, was used to find distinguishing TCR V-J signatures. Whether ophthalmopathy could be predicted prospectively was tested in an independent validation cohort made up of roughly 19 hyperthyroidism patients plus 17 patients who later progressed to ophthalmopathy. The 95 to 100 discovery patients were divided at random into training and test sets in a 7:3 ratio. In more than 5 Graves' hyperthyroidism patients, the study also compared T-cell repertoires from thyroid tissue with T-cell repertoires from blood. After sampling, hyperthyroidism patients received methimazole starting at 30 mg daily, and ophthalmopathy patients received high-dose intravenous methylprednisolone. Libraries were constructed in a second round of multiplex PCR, after which size selection and purification were carried out. The libraries were sequenced on an Illumina HiSeq2000 using paired-end 100 bp reads. SOAPnuke was used to process the raw data, with reads discarded if the reads contained adapters or uncalled bases, had a mean Phred below 15, or lacked an exact constant-primer or identifier match. High-quality paired reads were merged using COPE v1.2.5, and each unique nucleotide sequence was defined as a clonotype. Clonotypes were aligned to IMGT TRBV, TRBD and TRBJ reference segments using MiTCR v1.1. The analysis was restricted to V-J combinations with a frequency above 0.0001, which together covered around 99% of the repertoires. A TCS score was defined as the ratio of F50 (clonal expansion) to E x V (chaos), with BLOSUM62-based TCRdist applied between CDR3 peptides within each V-J. Welch's t-statistics and random forest reduced 500 to 650 V-J features to roughly 13, which were used in a naive Bayes classifier (R e1071). No statistical method was used to set the sample size in advance, and investigators knew the group allocation. According to the paper, TCR Vbeta CDR3 sequencing was carried out on 120 to 150 peripheral blood samples, which came from under 50 ophthalmopathy, approximately 72 hyperthyroidism and roughly 17 progressor patients.

The starting material was peripheral blood mononuclear cells (PBMCs), obtained at new diagnosis, from a patient treated with antithyroid drugs. This TCR derives from a woman aged 50 to 65 with Graves disease. Donor details come from another sample of the same person, matched by shared clones. The sequence is built from TRBV7-2 and TRBJ1-3; TRBD1 lines up with 7 middle nucleotides. Here is the DNA: TGTGCCAGCAGCTTAGATTTGGGGACAGCTTGGGATGGAAACACCATATATTTT. Its protein reads: CASSLDLGTAWDGNTIYF.